The rows below give T cell receptor beta chains drawn from one sample of a study of T cell responses to AZD1222 COVID-19 vaccine. Produced via immunoSEQ multiplex PCR; TCRdb's table is partial and in-frame only. The table has roughly 120,000 clones, about 88% seen once; the top ten hold roughly 4.5%. Here the sequenced sample was peripheral blood, taken on day 0 of AZD1222 vaccination. The receptor set was obtained from an adult in good health. CDR3s include the opening cysteine and the closing phenylalanine or tryptophan. The D gene is left open where the match is weak. Part of the rows lack a size; the others show once, few, many or a class for expanded clones.

abundance: -
d_gene: TRBD1
j_gene: TRBJ1-2
v_gene: TRBV3-1/TRBV3-2
len: 13
CDR3aa: CASSQRGLYGYTF
CDR3nt: TGTGCCAGCAGCCAAAGGGGGCTCTATGGCTACACCTTC

abundance: -
d_gene: -
j_gene: TRBJ1-1
v_gene: TRBV14
len: 17
CDR3aa: CASSGGSGTIMNTEAFF
CDR3nt: TGTGCCAGCAGCGGTGGGTCAGGGACGATTATGAACACTGAAGCTTTCTTT

abundance: -
d_gene: TRBD2
j_gene: TRBJ2-1
v_gene: TRBV10-3
len: 14
CDR3aa: CAISGLAKGDEQFF
CDR3nt: TGTGCCATCAGTGGACTAGCGAAAGGGGATGAGCAGTTCTTC

abundance: few
d_gene: TRBD2
j_gene: TRBJ2-1
v_gene: TRBV6-4
len: 14
CDR3aa: CASSEGTSLNEQFF
CDR3nt: TGTGCCAGCAGTGAAGGGACTAGCTTGAATGAGCAGTTCTTC

abundance: -
d_gene: TRBD2
j_gene: TRBJ2-5
v_gene: TRBV11-2
len: 14
CDR3aa: CASRLAVIEETQYF
CDR3nt: TGTGCCAGCAGACTAGCGGTTATCGAAGAGACCCAGTACTTC

abundance: -
d_gene: -
j_gene: TRBJ2-7
v_gene: TRBV9
len: 13
CDR3aa: CASSTGGAYEQYF
CDR3nt: TGTGCCAGCAGCACCGGAGGAGCCTACGAGCAGTACTTC

abundance: -
d_gene: TRBD1
j_gene: TRBJ1-2
v_gene: TRBV12-3/TRBV12-4
len: 13
CDR3aa: CASRGTGGRGYTF
CDR3nt: TGTGCCAGCAGGGGGACAGGGGGCCGTGGCTACACCTTC

abundance: -
d_gene: TRBD1
j_gene: TRBJ2-7
v_gene: TRBV18
len: 14
CDR3aa: CASSPDRASHEQYF
CDR3nt: TGTGCCAGCTCACCAGACAGGGCCTCCCACGAGCAGTACTTC

abundance: -
d_gene: -
j_gene: TRBJ2-1
v_gene: TRBV2
len: 14
CDR3aa: CASSGSRGGNEQFF
CDR3nt: TGTGCCAGCAGTGGCTCCAGGGGGGGCAATGAGCAGTTCTTC

abundance: -
d_gene: -
j_gene: TRBJ2-7
v_gene: TRBV6-5
len: 11
CDR3aa: CAVSAPYEQYF
CDR3nt: TGTGCCGTAAGCGCCCCCTACGAGCAGTACTTC

abundance: -
d_gene: -
j_gene: TRBJ1-6
v_gene: TRBV14
len: 14
CDR3aa: CASSNSGDNSPLHF
CDR3nt: TGTGCCAGCAGTAACTCCGGGGATAATTCACCCCTCCACTTT

abundance: once
d_gene: TRBD1
j_gene: TRBJ2-1
v_gene: TRBV19
len: 13
CDR3aa: CASNRDRVGEQFF
CDR3nt: TGTGCCAGTAACCGGGACAGGGTCGGTGAGCAGTTCTTC

abundance: -
d_gene: TRBD2
j_gene: TRBJ2-1
v_gene: TRBV11-3
len: 17
CDR3aa: CASSPVASGGARNEQFF
CDR3nt: TGTGCCAGCAGCCCAGTGGCTAGCGGGGGGGCCCGAAATGAGCAGTTCTTC

abundance: -
d_gene: TRBD2
j_gene: TRBJ2-5
v_gene: TRBV6-5
len: 14
CDR3aa: CASSWLSGVETQYF
CDR3nt: TGTGCCAGCAGTTGGCTTAGCGGGGTGGAGACCCAGTACTTC

abundance: -
d_gene: -
j_gene: TRBJ2-7
v_gene: TRBV9
len: 15
CDR3aa: CASSRGGGPLYEQYF
CDR3nt: TGTGCCAGCAGCCGAGGGGGGGGACCTCTCTACGAGCAGTACTTC

abundance: -
d_gene: TRBD2
j_gene: TRBJ2-1
v_gene: TRBV7-9
len: 16
CDR3aa: CASSPRLAALGNEQFF
CDR3nt: TGTGCCAGCAGCCCTCGACTAGCGGCTTTGGGCAATGAGCAGTTCTTC

abundance: -
d_gene: TRBD1
j_gene: TRBJ1-1
v_gene: TRBV29-1
len: 15
CDR3aa: CSVPLTGVRNTEAFF
CDR3nt: TGCAGCGTGCCCCTGACAGGGGTGAGGAACACTGAAGCTTTCTTT

abundance: -
d_gene: -
j_gene: TRBJ2-7
v_gene: TRBV7-9
len: 14
CDR3aa: CASSPREGSYEQYF
CDR3nt: TGTGCCAGCAGCCCCCGAGAAGGCTCCTACGAGCAGTACTTC

abundance: -
d_gene: TRBD1
j_gene: TRBJ1-4
v_gene: TRBV6-5
len: 13
CDR3aa: CASSYSRGQKLFF
CDR3nt: TGTGCCAGCAGTTACTCCAGGGGGCAAAAACTGTTTTTT

abundance: -
d_gene: -
j_gene: TRBJ1-1
v_gene: TRBV7-2
len: 14
CDR3aa: CASSPWGLNTEAFF
CDR3nt: TGTGCCAGCAGCCCCTGGGGCCTTAACACTGAAGCTTTCTTT

abundance: -
d_gene: -
j_gene: TRBJ1-5
v_gene: TRBV13
len: 17
CDR3aa: CASSLKGRGRSNQPQHF
CDR3nt: TGTGCCAGCAGCTTAAAGGGGCGGGGGCGAAGCAATCAGCCCCAGCATTTT

abundance: -
d_gene: TRBD1
j_gene: TRBJ1-1
v_gene: TRBV7-8
len: 15
CDR3aa: CASSSSGGAGTEAFF
CDR3nt: TGTGCCAGCAGCAGCTCAGGGGGCGCGGGCACTGAAGCTTTCTTT

abundance: -
d_gene: -
j_gene: TRBJ1-6
v_gene: TRBV6-5
len: 14
CDR3aa: CAATRLGGNSPLHF
CDR3nt: TGTGCCGCCACCAGACTAGGGGGAAATTCACCCCTCCACTTT

abundance: few
d_gene: TRBD1
j_gene: TRBJ2-1
v_gene: TRBV10-2
len: 15
CDR3aa: CASRTGTGAYNEQFF
CDR3nt: TGCGCCAGCAGAACCGGGACAGGAGCCTACAATGAGCAGTTCTTC

abundance: -
d_gene: TRBD2
j_gene: TRBJ2-2
v_gene: TRBV2
len: 16
CDR3aa: CASSKTSLANTGELFF
CDR3nt: TGTGCCAGCAGTAAGACTAGCCTAGCGAACACCGGGGAGCTGTTTTTT

abundance: -
d_gene: TRBD2
j_gene: TRBJ2-3
v_gene: TRBV7-2
len: 17
CDR3aa: CASSLLLVAGGTDTQYF
CDR3nt: TGTGCCAGCAGCCTCCTACTGGTAGCGGGGGGCACAGATACGCAGTATTTT

abundance: -
d_gene: TRBD2
j_gene: TRBJ2-7
v_gene: TRBV3-1/TRBV3-2
len: 14
CDR3aa: CASSQQRGLYEQYF
CDR3nt: TGTGCCAGCAGCCAACAGCGGGGCCTCTACGAGCAGTACTTC

abundance: -
d_gene: TRBD2
j_gene: TRBJ2-5
v_gene: TRBV3-1/TRBV3-2
len: 17
CDR3aa: CASSQRLAGGAQETQYF
CDR3nt: TGTGCCAGCAGCCAGCGACTAGCCGGAGGGGCCCAAGAGACCCAGTACTTC

abundance: -
d_gene: TRBD2
j_gene: TRBJ2-3
v_gene: TRBV13
len: 18
CDR3aa: CASSLRGWGGGATDTQYF
CDR3nt: TGTGCCAGCAGCCTCCGCGGTTGGGGCGGGGGGGCAACAGATACGCAGTATTTT

abundance: -
d_gene: -
j_gene: TRBJ1-3
v_gene: TRBV3-1/TRBV3-2
len: 14
CDR3aa: CASSQESAGNTIYF
CDR3nt: TGTGCCAGCAGCCAAGAAAGCGCCGGAAACACCATATATTTT

abundance: -
d_gene: TRBD1
j_gene: TRBJ1-5
v_gene: TRBV6-5
len: 15
CDR3aa: CASWKLGQGAQPQHF
CDR3nt: TGTGCCAGTTGGAAGTTGGGACAGGGGGCTCAGCCCCAGCATTTT

abundance: once
d_gene: -
j_gene: TRBJ1-1
v_gene: TRBV14
len: 15
CDR3aa: CASSQLNPGKAEAFF
CDR3nt: TGTGCCAGCAGCCAACTGAATCCGGGTAAGGCTGAAGCTTTCTTT

abundance: -
d_gene: TRBD1
j_gene: TRBJ1-1
v_gene: TRBV11-3
len: 13
CDR3aa: CASSSGQGYEAFF
CDR3nt: TGTGCCAGCAGCTCCGGACAGGGCTATGAAGCTTTCTTT

abundance: -
d_gene: -
j_gene: TRBJ2-1
v_gene: TRBV6-5
len: 12
CDR3aa: CASRGELNEQFF
CDR3nt: TGTGCCAGCAGAGGGGAGTTAAATGAGCAGTTCTTC

abundance: few
d_gene: TRBD1
j_gene: TRBJ1-5
v_gene: TRBV28
len: 15
CDR3aa: CASSGQVRWGQPQHF
CDR3nt: TGTGCCAGCAGTGGACAGGTCCGGTGGGGTCAGCCCCAGCATTTT

abundance: once
d_gene: TRBD1
j_gene: TRBJ2-1
v_gene: TRBV9
len: 14
CDR3aa: CASSADRGSNEQFF
CDR3nt: TGTGCCAGCAGCGCGGACAGGGGCTCCAATGAGCAGTTCTTC

abundance: -
d_gene: -
j_gene: TRBJ2-7
v_gene: TRBV25-1
len: 14
CDR3aa: CASSESGASYEQYF
CDR3nt: TGTGCCAGCAGTGAATCTGGGGCCTCCTACGAGCAGTACTTC

abundance: -
d_gene: -
j_gene: TRBJ1-4
v_gene: TRBV29-1
len: 12
CDR3aa: CSVYIPGGGLFF
CDR3nt: TGCAGCGTTTACATCCCTGGGGGAGGGCTGTTTTTT

abundance: -
d_gene: -
j_gene: TRBJ2-7
v_gene: TRBV3-1/TRBV3-2
len: 11
CDR3aa: CASSRLDEQYF
CDR3nt: TGTGCCAGCAGCCGGCTGGACGAGCAGTACTTC

abundance: -
d_gene: TRBD2
j_gene: TRBJ2-1
v_gene: TRBV3-1/TRBV3-2
len: 18
CDR3aa: CASSQAGRGLASYNEQFF
CDR3nt: TGTGCCAGCAGCCAAGCCGGTCGGGGACTAGCCTCCTACAATGAGCAGTTCTTC

abundance: -
d_gene: -
j_gene: TRBJ1-1
v_gene: TRBV5-1
len: 14
CDR3aa: CASSLGEENTEAFF
CDR3nt: TGCGCCAGCAGCTTGGGGGAAGAGAACACTGAAGCTTTCTTT

abundance: -
d_gene: -
j_gene: TRBJ1-4
v_gene: TRBV12-3/TRBV12-4
len: 13
CDR3aa: CASSLQMGEKLFF
CDR3nt: TGTGCCAGCAGTTTACAGATGGGGGAAAAACTGTTTTTT

abundance: -
d_gene: TRBD1
j_gene: TRBJ1-2
v_gene: TRBV9
len: 12
CDR3aa: CASSATGGGYTF
CDR3nt: TGTGCCAGCAGCGCGACAGGGGGTGGCTACACCTTC

abundance: -
d_gene: -
j_gene: TRBJ1-6
v_gene: TRBV9
len: 14
CDR3aa: CASSGSSYNSPLHF
CDR3nt: TGTGCCAGCAGCGGCAGCTCCTATAATTCACCCCTCCACTTT

abundance: once
d_gene: -
j_gene: TRBJ1-2
v_gene: TRBV11-1
len: 14
CDR3aa: CASSHTGNGYGYTF
CDR3nt: TGTGCCAGCAGCCATACAGGGAATGGCTATGGCTACACCTTC

abundance: -
d_gene: TRBD1
j_gene: TRBJ1-6
v_gene: TRBV5-4
len: 12
CDR3aa: CASSLNRGGSHF
CDR3nt: TGTGCCAGCAGCTTGAACAGGGGAGGTTCCCACTTT

abundance: few
d_gene: -
j_gene: TRBJ1-1
v_gene: TRBV30
len: 12
CDR3aa: CAYGRLWAEAFF
CDR3nt: TGTGCCTATGGACGGTTGTGGGCTGAAGCTTTCTTT

abundance: -
d_gene: TRBD1
j_gene: TRBJ1-5
v_gene: TRBV3-1/TRBV3-2
len: 17
CDR3aa: CASSVGPTGTGNQPQHF
CDR3nt: TGTGCCAGCAGCGTCGGACCGACCGGGACAGGGAATCAGCCCCAGCATTTT

abundance: -
d_gene: -
j_gene: TRBJ2-1
v_gene: TRBV9
len: 14
CDR3aa: CASSVVDAYNEQFF
CDR3nt: TGTGCCAGCAGCGTCGTTGACGCCTACAATGAGCAGTTCTTC